This TCR beta chain was obtained from a study of blood T cell repertoires in COVID-19. Looking at the study overall: Whether acute or convalescent, the COVID-19 samples came from the United States, Italy and Spain. T cells, B-cell-depleted T cells, or PBMCs supplied cDNA or gDNA.

In the authors' methods: The authors estimated nucleated cell counts from reference gene primer amplification. Assay used: immunoSEQ multiplex PCR; TCRdb lists only in-frame clones, some missing. That table furnishes V, J and clone size, whereas the DNA furnished D and trimming. This table has approximately 150,000 clones, more than 75% appearing once. This clone was observed a single time. The source is a man between 40 and 49 years old with acute or convalescent COVID-19. The source material was peripheral blood.

In nucleotides, the CDR3 is TGTGCCAGCAGCGATTGGGACAGGGAGGGTCAAAATGAGCAGTTCTTC. Encoded protein: CASSDWDREGQNEQFF. V usage is TRBV25-1 and J usage is TRBJ2-1; 9 positions agree with TRBD1. The CDR3 has 16 amino acids. With 6 bases clipped from V and 7 bases from J, the junction kept 13 bases outside the gene matches. Germline V gene lookup returns CDR1 MGHDK and CDR2 SYGVNS.